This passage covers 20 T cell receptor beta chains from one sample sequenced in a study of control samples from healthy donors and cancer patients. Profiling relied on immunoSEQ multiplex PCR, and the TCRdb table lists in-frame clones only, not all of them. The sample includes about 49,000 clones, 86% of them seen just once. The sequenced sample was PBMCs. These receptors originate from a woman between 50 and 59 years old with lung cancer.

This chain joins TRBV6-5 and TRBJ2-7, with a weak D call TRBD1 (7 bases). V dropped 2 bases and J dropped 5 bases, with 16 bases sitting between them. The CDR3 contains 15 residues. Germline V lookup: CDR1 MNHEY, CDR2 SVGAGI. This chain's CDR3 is CASSYPTQGGHEQYF. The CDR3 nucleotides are TGTGCCAGCAGTTACCCGACCCAGGGGGGCCACGAGCAGTACTTC.

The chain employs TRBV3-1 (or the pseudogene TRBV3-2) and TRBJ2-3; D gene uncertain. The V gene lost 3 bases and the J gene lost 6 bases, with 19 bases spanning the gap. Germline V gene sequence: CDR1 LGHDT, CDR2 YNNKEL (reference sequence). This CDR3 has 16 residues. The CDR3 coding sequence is TGTGCCAGCAGCCACCGGACCCCTTTTGGGCAGGATACGCAGTATTTT. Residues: CASSHRTPFGQDTQYF.

CDR3 protein: CASSPGTGGDYGYTF. In DNA form, the CDR3 reads TGTGCCAGCTCACCGGGGACAGGGGGTGACTATGGCTACACCTTC. V is TRBV18 and J is TRBJ1-2; 11 nucleotides align to TRBD1. The V segment lost 3 bases and the J segment 3 bases; nucleotides outside the gene matches: 3. The germline V gene encodes CDR1 KGHSH and CDR2 LQKENI. The CDR3 is 15 residues long. Full variable domain (outside the CDR3, taken from reference TRBV18 and TRBJ1-2): NAGVMQNPRHLVRRRGQEARLRCSPMKGHSHVYWYRQLPEEGLKFMVYLQKENIIDESGMPKERFSAEFPKEGPSILRIQQVVRGDSAAYFCASSPGTGGDYGYTFGSGTRLTVV.

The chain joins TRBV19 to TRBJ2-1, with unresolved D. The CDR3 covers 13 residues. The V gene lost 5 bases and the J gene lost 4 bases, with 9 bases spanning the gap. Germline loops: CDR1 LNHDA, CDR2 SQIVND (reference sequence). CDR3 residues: CASSETAYNEQFF. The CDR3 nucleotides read TGTGCCAGTAGTGAGACTGCTTACAATGAGCAGTTCTTC.

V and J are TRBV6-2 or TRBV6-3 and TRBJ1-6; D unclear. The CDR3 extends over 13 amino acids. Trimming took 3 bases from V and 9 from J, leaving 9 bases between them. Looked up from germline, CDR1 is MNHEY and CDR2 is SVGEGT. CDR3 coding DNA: TGTGCCAGCAGTTATACATCTCCTTCACCCCTCCACTTT. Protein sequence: CASSYTSPSPLHF.

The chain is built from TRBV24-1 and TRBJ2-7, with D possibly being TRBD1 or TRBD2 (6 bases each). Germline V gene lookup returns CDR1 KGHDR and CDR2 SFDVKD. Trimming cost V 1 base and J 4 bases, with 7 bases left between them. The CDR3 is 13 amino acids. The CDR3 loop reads CATSDLGGYEQYF. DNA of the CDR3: TGTGCCACCAGTGATTTAGGGGGGTACGAGCAGTACTTC.

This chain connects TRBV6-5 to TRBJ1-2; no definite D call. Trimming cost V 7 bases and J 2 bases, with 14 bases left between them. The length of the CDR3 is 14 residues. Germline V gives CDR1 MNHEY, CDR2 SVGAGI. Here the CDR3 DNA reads TGTGCCAGCACCCCCGACGCGGGAAACTATGGCTACACCTTC. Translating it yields CASTPDAGNYGYTF.

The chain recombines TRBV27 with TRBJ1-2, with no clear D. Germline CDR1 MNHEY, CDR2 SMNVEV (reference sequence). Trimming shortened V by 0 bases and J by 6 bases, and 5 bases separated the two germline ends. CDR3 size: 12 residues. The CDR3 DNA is TGTGCCAGCAGTTTATCAGGGAATGGCTACACCTTC. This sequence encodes CASSLSGNGYTF.

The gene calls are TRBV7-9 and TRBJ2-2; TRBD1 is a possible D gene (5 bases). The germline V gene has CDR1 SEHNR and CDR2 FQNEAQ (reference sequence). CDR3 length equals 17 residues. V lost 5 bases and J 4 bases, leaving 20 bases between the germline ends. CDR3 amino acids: CASSNVGEPVGTGELFF. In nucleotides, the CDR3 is TGTGCCAGCAGCAACGTAGGGGAACCGGTCGGCACCGGGGAGCTGTTTTTT. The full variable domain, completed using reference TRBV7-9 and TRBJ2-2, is DTGVSQNPRHKITKRGQNVTFRCDPISEHNRLYWYRQTLGQGPEFLTYFQNEAQLEKSRLLSDRFSAERPKGSFSTLEIQRTEQGDSAMYLCASSNVGEPVGTGELFFGEGSRLTVL.

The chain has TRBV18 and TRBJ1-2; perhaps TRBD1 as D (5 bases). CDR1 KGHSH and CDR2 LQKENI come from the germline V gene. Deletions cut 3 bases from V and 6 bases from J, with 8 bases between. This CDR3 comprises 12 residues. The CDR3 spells CASSPQGDGYTF. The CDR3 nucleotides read TGTGCCAGCTCACCCCAGGGAGATGGCTACACCTTC.

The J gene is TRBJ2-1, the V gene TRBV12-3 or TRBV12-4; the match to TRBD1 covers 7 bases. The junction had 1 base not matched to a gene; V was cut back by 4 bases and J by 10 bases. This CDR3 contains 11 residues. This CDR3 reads CASSSTGEQFF. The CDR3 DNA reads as TGTGCCAGCAGTTCGACAGGGGAGCAGTTCTTC.

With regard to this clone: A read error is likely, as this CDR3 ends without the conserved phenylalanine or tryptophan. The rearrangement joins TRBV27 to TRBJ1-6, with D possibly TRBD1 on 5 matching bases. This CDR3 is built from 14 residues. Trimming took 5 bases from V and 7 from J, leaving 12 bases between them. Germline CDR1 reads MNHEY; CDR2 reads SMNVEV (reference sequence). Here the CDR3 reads CASSLTVYNSPLHL. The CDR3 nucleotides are TGTGCCAGCAGTCTGACAGTTTACAATTCACCCCTCCACCTT.

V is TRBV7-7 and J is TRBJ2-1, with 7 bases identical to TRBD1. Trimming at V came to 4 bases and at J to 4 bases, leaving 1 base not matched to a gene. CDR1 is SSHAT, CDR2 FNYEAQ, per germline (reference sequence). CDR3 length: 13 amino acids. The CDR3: CASSSDRYNEQFF. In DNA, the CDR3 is TGTGCCAGCAGCTCGGACAGGTACAATGAGCAGTTCTTC. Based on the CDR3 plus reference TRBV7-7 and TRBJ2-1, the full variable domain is GAGVSQSPRYKVTKRGQDVTLRCDPISSHATLYWYQQALGQGPEFLTYFNYEAQPDKSGLPSDRFSAERPEGSISTLTIQRTEQRDSAMYRCASSSDRYNEQFFGPGTRLTVL.

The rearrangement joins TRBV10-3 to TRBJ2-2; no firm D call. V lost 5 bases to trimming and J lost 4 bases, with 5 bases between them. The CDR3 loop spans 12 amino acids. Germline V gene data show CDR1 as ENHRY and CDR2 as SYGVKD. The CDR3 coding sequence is TGTGCCATCAGTAAGGCCACCGGGGAGCTGTTTTTT. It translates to CAISKATGELFF.

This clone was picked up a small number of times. In DNA, the CDR3 is TGTGCCAGCCCTCTGAGTAGCATCTCTGGAAACACCATATATTTT. This translates into CASPLSSISGNTIYF. The chain employs TRBV21-1 and TRBJ1-3. TRBV21-1 is a pseudogene. The CDR3 extends over 15 amino acids.

The CDR3 spells CASSFLQGIGHTDTQYF. The CDR3 DNA reads TGTGCCAGCAGTTTCTTACAGGGGATAGGGCACACAGATACGCAGTATTTT. The chain is built from TRBV28 and TRBJ2-3; 7 bases fit TRBD1. The CDR3 is 17 residues long. Germline CDR1 reads MDHEN; CDR2 reads SYDVKM. V lost 3 bases and J lost 2; bases outside the gene matches: 11.

CDR3: CASSVARDHTEAFF. Here the CDR3 DNA reads TGTGCCAGCAGCGTCGCCAGGGACCACACTGAAGCTTTCTTT. This chain uses TRBV9 with TRBJ1-1; maybe TRBD1 (5 bases). The CDR3 is made up of 14 amino acids. Germline V gene lookup returns CDR1 SGDLS and CDR2 YYNGEE. Trimming removed 2 bases from V and 3 bases from J, with 11 bases in between.

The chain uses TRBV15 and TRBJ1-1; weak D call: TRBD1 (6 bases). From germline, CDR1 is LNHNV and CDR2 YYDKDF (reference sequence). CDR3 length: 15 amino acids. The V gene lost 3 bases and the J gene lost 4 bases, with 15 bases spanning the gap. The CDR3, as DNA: TGTGCCACCAGCAGGCGTCGGGGACAAGGCACTGAAGCTTTCTTT. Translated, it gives CATSRRRGQGTEAFF.

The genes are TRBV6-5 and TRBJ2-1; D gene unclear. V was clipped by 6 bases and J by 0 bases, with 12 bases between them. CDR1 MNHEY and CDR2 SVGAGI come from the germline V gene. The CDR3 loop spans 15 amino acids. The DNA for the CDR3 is TGTGCCAGCAGCCCCGGGCAGTCCTCCTACAATGAGCAGTTCTTC. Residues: CASSPGQSSYNEQFF.

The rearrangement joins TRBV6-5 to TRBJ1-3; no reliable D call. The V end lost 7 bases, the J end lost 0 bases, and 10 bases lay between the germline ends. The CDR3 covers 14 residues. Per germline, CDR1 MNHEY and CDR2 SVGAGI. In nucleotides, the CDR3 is TGTGCCAGCAATGTGGACCACTCTGGAAACACCATATATTTT. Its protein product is CASNVDHSGNTIYF.